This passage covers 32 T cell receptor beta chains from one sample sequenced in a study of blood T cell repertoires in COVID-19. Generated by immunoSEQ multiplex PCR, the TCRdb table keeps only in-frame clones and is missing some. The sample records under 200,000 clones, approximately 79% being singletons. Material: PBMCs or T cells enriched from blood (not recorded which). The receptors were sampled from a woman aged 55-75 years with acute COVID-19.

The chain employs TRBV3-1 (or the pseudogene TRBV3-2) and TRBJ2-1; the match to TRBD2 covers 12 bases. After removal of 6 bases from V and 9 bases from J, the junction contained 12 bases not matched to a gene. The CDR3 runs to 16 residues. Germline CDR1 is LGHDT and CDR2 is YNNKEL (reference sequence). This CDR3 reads CASSSRTSGAQSEQFF. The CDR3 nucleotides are TGTGCCAGCAGTTCGAGGACTAGCGGGGCCCAGAGTGAGCAGTTCTTC.

CDR3 sequence: CATSDLGIESQETQYF. In DNA form, the CDR3 reads TGTGCCACCAGTGATTTGGGTATCGAGAGCCAAGAGACCCAGTACTTC. The chain has TRBV24-1 and TRBJ2-5; the D is unclear. CDR1 KGHDR and CDR2 SFDVKD come from the germline V gene. CDR3 length: 16 amino acids. V dropped 0 bases and J dropped 1 base, with 11 bases sitting between them.

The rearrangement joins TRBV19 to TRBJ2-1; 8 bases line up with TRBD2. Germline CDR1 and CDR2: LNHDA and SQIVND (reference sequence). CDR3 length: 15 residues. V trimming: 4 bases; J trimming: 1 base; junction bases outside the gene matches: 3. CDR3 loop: CASSSGGFSYNEQFF. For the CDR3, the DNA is TGTGCCAGTAGTAGCGGGGGGTTTTCCTACAATGAGCAGTTCTTC. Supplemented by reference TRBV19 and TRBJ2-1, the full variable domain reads DGGITQSPKYLFRKEGQNVTLSCEQNLNHDAMYWYRQDPGQGLRLIYYSQIVNDFQKGDIAEGYSVSREKKESFPLTVTSAQKNPTAFYLCASSSGGFSYNEQFFGPGTRLTVL.

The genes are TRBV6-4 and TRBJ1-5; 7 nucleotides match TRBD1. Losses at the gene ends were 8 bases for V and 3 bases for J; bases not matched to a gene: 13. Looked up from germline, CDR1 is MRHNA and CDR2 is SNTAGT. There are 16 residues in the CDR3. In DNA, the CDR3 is TGTGCCAGCCCTAGCCGACAGGGCTTAGACAATCAGCCCCAGCATTTT. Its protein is CASPSRQGLDNQPQHF.

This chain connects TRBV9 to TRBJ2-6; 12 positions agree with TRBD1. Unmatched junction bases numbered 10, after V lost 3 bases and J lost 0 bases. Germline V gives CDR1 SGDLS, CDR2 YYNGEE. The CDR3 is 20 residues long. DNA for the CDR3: TGTGCCAGCAGCGCATCCAGCGGGACAGGGGGCGTCTCTGGGGCCAACGTCCTGACTTTC. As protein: CASSASSGTGGVSGANVLTF.

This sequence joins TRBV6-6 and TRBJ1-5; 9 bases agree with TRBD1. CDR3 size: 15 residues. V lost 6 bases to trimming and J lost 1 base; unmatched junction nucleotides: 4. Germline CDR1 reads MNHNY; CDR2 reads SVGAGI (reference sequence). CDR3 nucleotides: TGTGCCAGCAGAAGGACAGGGGTAAGCAATCAGCCCCAGCATTTT. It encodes CASRRTGVSNQPQHF.

The CDR3 here is CASSLSLDRAETQYF. The CDR3 bases are TGTGCCAGCAGTTTAAGTTTGGACAGGGCAGAGACCCAGTACTTC. The J gene is TRBJ2-5, the V gene TRBV28; 8 bases line up with TRBD1. The germline V gene has CDR1 MDHEN and CDR2 SYDVKM. With V trimmed by 2 bases and J by 4 bases, 6 bases remained unmatched. The CDR3 consists of 15 residues. Drawing the rest from reference TRBV28 and TRBJ2-5, the complete variable domain is DVKVTQSSRYLVKRTGEKVFLECVQDMDHENMFWYRQDPGLGLRLIYFSYDVKMKEKGDIPEGYSVSREKKERFSLILESASTNQTSMYLCASSLSLDRAETQYFGPGTRLLVL.

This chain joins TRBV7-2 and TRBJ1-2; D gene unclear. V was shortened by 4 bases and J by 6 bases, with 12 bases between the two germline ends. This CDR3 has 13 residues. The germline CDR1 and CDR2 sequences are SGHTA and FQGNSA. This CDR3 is CASSYLGGNGYTF. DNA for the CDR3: TGTGCCAGCAGCTATCTGGGAGGCAATGGCTACACCTTC.

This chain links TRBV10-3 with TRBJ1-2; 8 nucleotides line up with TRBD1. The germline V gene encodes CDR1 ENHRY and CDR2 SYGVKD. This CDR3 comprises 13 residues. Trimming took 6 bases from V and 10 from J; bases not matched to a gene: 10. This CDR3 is CAIRTGTGGIYTF. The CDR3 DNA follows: TGTGCCATCAGGACCGGGACAGGCGGGATCTACACCTTC.

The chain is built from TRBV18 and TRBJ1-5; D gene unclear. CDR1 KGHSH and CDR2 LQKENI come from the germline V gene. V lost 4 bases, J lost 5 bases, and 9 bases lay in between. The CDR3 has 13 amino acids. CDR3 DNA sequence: TGTGCCAGCTCACTGGGCAGAGATCAGCCCCAGCATTTT. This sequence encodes CASSLGRDQPQHF.

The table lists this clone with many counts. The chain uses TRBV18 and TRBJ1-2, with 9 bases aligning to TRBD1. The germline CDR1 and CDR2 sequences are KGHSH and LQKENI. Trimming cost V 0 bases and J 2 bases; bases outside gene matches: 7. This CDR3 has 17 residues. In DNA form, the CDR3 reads TGTGCCAGCTCACCACCGCGACAGGGGGGCGCAAACTATGGCTACACCTTC. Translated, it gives CASSPPRQGGANYGYTF.

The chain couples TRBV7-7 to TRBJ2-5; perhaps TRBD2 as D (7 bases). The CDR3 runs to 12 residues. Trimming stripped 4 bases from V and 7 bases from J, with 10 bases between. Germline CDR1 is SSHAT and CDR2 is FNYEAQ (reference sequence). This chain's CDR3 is CASSSRGGTQYF. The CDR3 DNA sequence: TGTGCCAGCAGCTCTAGGGGGGGGACCCAGTACTTC.

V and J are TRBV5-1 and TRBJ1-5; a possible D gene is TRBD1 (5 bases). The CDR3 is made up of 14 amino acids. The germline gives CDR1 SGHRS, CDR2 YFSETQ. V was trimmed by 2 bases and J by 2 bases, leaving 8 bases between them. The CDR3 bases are TGCGCCAGCAGCTTCGTAGGGGGCAATCAGCCCCAGCATTTT. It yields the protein CASSFVGGNQPQHF.

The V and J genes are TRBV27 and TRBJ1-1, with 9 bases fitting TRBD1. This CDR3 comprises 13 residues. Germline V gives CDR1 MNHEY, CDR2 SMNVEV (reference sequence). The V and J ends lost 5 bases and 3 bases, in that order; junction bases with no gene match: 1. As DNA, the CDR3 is TGTGCCAGCAGTGACAGGGGGTACACTGAAGCTTTCTTT. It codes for CASSDRGYTEAFF.

CDR3 coding DNA: TGTGCCAGCAGCCGCGTTTTCGGCGGGCCATACGAGCAGTACTTC. Its translation is CASSRVFGGPYEQYF. The chain recombines TRBV7-2 with TRBJ2-7; tentative D call: TRBD2 (5 bases). From germline, CDR1 is SGHTA and CDR2 FQGNSA. V lost 5 bases and J lost 4, with 18 bases in between. The CDR3 is made up of 15 amino acids. Combining the CDR3 with reference TRBV7-2 and TRBJ2-7 gives the whole variable domain GAGVSQSPSNKVTEKGKDVELRCDPISGHTALYWYRQSLGQGLEFLIYFQGNSAPDKSGLPSDRFSAERTGGSVSTLTIQRTQQEDSAVYLCASSRVFGGPYEQYFGPGTRLTVT.

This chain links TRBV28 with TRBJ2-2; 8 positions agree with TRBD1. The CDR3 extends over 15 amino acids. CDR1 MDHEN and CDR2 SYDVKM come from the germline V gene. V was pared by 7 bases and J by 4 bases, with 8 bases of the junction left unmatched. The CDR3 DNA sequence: TGTGCCAGCACCGTTCAGGACAGGGCCACCGGGGAGCTGTTTTTT. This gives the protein CASTVQDRATGELFF.

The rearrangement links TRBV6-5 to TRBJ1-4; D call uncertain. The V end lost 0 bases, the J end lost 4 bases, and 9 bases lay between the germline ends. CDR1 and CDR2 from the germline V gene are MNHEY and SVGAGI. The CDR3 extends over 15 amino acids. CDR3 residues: CASSYSRSINEKLFF. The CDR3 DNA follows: TGTGCCAGCAGTTACTCGAGATCGATTAATGAAAAACTGTTTTTT.

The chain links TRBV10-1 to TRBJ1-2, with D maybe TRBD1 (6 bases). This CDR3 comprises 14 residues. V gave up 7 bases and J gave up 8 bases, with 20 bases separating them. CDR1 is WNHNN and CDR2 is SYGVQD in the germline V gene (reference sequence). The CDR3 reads CASTPNQGGGGYTF. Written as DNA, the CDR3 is TGCGCCAGCACCCCGAACCAAGGGGGGGGAGGCTACACCTTC.

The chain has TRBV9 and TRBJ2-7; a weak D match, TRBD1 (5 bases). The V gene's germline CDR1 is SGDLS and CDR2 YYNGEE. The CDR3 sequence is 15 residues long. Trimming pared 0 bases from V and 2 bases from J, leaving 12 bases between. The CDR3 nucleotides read TGTGCCAGCAGCGTAGCCCCAGACAGCACCTACGAGCAGTACTTC. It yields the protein CASSVAPDSTYEQYF.

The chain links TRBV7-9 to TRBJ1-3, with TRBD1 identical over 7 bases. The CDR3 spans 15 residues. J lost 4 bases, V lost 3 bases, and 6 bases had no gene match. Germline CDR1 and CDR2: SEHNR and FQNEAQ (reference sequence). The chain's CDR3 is CASSFTGARGNTIYF. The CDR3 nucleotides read TGTGCCAGCAGCTTTACAGGGGCGCGAGGAAACACCATATATTTT.

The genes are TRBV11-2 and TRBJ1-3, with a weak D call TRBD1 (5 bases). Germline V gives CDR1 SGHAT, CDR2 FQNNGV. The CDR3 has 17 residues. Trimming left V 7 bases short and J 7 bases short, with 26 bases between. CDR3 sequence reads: CASTLWGLDSQRNTIYF. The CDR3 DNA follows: TGTGCCAGCACCCTCTGGGGACTGGACTCTCAGAGGAACACCATATATTTT.

Here the CDR3 DNA reads TGTGCCAGCGCCCGGGAGCGAGATACGCAGTATTTT. This translates into CASARERDTQYF. The chain uses TRBV7-7 and TRBJ2-3, with TRBD2 as a possible D gene (6 bases). Germline CDR1 SSHAT, CDR2 FNYEAQ (reference sequence). The CDR3 consists of 12 residues. With 8 bases removed from V and 5 bases from J, the gap between germline ends came to 11 bases.

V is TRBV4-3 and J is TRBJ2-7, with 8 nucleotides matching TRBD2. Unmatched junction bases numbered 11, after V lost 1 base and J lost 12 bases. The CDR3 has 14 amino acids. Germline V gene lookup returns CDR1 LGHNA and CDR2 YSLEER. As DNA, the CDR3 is TGCGCCAGCAGCCAAGGGCGGGGGGACCGAAGGCTGTACGTC. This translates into CASSQGRGDRRLYV.

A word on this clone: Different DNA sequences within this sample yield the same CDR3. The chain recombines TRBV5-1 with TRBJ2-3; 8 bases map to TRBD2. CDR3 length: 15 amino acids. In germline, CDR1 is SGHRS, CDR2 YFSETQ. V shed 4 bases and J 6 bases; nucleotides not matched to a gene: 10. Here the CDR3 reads CASSLAAGGPDTQYF. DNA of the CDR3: TGCGCCAGCAGCCTCGCGGCGGGGGGACCCGATACGCAGTATTTT.

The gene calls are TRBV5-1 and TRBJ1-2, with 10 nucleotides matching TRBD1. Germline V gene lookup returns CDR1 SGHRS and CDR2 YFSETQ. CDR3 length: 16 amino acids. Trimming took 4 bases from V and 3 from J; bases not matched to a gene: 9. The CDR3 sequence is CASSPPLGQGDYGYTF. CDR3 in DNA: TGCGCCAGCAGCCCCCCCCTTGGACAGGGGGACTATGGCTACACCTTC.

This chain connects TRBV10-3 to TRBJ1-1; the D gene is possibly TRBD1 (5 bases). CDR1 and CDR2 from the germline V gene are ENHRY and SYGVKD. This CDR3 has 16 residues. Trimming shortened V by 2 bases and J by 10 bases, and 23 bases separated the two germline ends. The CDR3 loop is CAISETNPDLTGTAFF. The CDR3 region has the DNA TGTGCCATCAGTGAGACAAACCCGGACCTAACAGGCACAGCTTTCTTT.

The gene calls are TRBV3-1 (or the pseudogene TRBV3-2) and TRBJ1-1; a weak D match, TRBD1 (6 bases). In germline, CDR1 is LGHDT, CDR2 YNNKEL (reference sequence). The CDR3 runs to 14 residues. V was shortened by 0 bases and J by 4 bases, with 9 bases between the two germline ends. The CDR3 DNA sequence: TGTGCCAGCAGCCAAGAAACAGGGACCACTGAAGCTTTCTTT. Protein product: CASSQETGTTEAFF.

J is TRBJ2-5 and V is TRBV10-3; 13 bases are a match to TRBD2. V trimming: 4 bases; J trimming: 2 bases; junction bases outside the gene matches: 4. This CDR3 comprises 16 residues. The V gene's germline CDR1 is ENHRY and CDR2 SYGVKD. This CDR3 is CAISGGLAGVQETQYF. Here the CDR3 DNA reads TGTGCCATCAGTGGCGGACTAGCGGGGGTTCAAGAGACCCAGTACTTC.

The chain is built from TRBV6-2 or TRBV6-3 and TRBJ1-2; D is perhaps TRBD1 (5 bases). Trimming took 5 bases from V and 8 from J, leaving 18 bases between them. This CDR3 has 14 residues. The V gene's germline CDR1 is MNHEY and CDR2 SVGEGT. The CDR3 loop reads CASSPWTEQEGYTF. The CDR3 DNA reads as TGTGCCAGCAGTCCGTGGACGGAACAGGAGGGCTACACCTTC.

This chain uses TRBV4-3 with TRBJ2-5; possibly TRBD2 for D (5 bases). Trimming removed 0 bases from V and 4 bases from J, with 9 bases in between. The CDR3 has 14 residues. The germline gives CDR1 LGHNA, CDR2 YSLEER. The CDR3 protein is CASSQDVGRETQYF. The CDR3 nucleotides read TGCGCCAGCAGCCAAGATGTGGGGAGAGAGACCCAGTACTTC.

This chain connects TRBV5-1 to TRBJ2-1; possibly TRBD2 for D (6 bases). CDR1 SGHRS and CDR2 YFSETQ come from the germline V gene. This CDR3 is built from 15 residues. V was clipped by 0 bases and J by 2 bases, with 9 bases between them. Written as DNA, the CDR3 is TGCGCCAGCAGCTTGGGGGACTGGGCCTACAATGAGCAGTTCTTC. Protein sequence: CASSLGDWAYNEQFF.

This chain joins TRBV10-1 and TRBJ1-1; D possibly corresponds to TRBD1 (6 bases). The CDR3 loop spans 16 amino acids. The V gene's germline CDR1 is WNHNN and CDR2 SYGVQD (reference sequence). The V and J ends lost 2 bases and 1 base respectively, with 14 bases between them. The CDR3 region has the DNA TGCGCCAGCAGTGAGAATCAGGGGTTAGGGAACACTGAAGCTTTCTTT. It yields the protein CASSENQGLGNTEAFF.